The 9 T cell receptor beta chains listed next were all sequenced from one sample in a study of a mutant IDH1 vaccine in newly diagnosed glioma. Time point: week 35, safety follow-up. Vaccine doses each comprised 300 ug of mutant IDH1 20-mer peptide, with topical imiquimod. Clones were sequenced by immunoSEQ multiplex PCR, and TCRdb holds only the in-frame ones, with some missing. The profile shows roughly 60,000 clones, roughly 74% of them singletons. These receptors are not linked to any known antigen. Source: PBMCs, taken from a glioma patient whose treatment included an IDH1 peptide vaccine. The receptors come from a man aged 50 or older with glioma.

This clone was seen just once. The conserved closing phenylalanine or tryptophan is absent in this CDR3, likely reflecting a read error. The limits of the CDR3 on the DNA are not certain, so only TCRdb's listed CDR3 is given. The rearrangement uses TRBV28 and TRBJ1-2. Germline V gene lookup returns CDR1 MDHEN and CDR2 SYDVKM. Inclusive of both ends, the CDR3 amounts to 13 amino acids. Here the CDR3 reads CASTGRRGRRDEL.

The V gene is TRBV6-1, the J gene TRBJ1-1; D gene unclear. Per germline, CDR1 MNHNS and CDR2 SASEGT. Trimming stripped 4 bases from V and 3 bases from J, with 6 bases between. This CDR3 region has 12 residues. CDR3 sequence: CASSAFDTEAFF. The CDR3 bases are TGTGCCAGCAGTGCCTTCGACACTGAAGCTTTCTTT.

The chain uses TRBV7-9 and TRBJ1-6; 10 positions match TRBD1. The V segment lost 5 bases and the J segment 10 bases; nucleotides outside the gene matches: 8. The CDR3 is 15 residues long. Germline-derived CDR1 and CDR2 are SEHNR and FQNEAQ (reference sequence). The CDR3 nucleotides read TGTGCCAGCAGCAATACCGGGACAGGGGAATCACCCCTCCACTTT. It specifies CASSNTGTGESPLHF.

The gene calls are TRBV6-5 and TRBJ1-6; TRBD1 agrees at 10 bases. The CDR3 is made up of 14 amino acids. The V segment lost 10 bases and the J segment 7 bases; nucleotides outside the gene matches: 7. Germline CDR1 is MNHEY and CDR2 is SVGAGI. The CDR3 region is CATRQGAGNSPLHF. The CDR3 nucleotides read TGTGCCACCCGACAGGGGGCGGGAAATTCACCCCTCCACTTT.

This clone was observed a single time. The rearrangement joins TRBV9 to TRBJ2-6; possibly TRBD1 or TRBD2 for D (5 bases each). Between the trimmed V and J ends, which lost 2 bases and 4 bases, there was a span of 10 bases. This CDR3 contains 15 residues. The germline gives CDR1 SGDLS, CDR2 YYNGEE. CDR3 amino acids: CASSVEGSGANVLTF. As DNA, the CDR3 is TGTGCCAGCAGCGTTGAGGGGTCCGGGGCCAACGTCCTGACTTTC.

The rearrangement joins TRBV28 to TRBJ1-5; D gene ambiguous. The CDR3 totals 16 residues. Germline values: CDR1 MDHEN, CDR2 SYDVKM. V lost 5 bases, J lost 3 bases, and 17 bases lay in between. Here the CDR3 DNA reads TGTGCCAGCAGTGGGGTATACGCAGGCTACAATCAGCCCCAGCATTTT. This gives the protein CASSGVYAGYNQPQHF.

This clone was counted between two and nine times. J is TRBJ1-3 and V is TRBV11-1; D remains unclear. CDR1 and CDR2 (germline): SGHAT, FQDESV (reference sequence). This CDR3 has 11 amino acids. Trimming stripped 3 bases from V and 4 bases from J, with 1 base between. The CDR3 DNA reads TGTGCCAGCAGCTTCGGAAACACCATATATTTT. This gives the protein CASSFGNTIYF.

This clone was seen only a few times. The V gene is TRBV5-4, the J gene TRBJ1-2; perhaps TRBD1 as D (5 bases). V was cut by 6 bases and J by 8 bases, with 14 bases left in between. CDR3 size: 12 residues. Germline CDR1 reads SGHNT; CDR2 reads YYREEE (reference sequence). CDR3 nucleotides: TGTGCCAGCACCTGGGGGGGGAACGGCTACACCTTC. Residues: CASTWGGNGYTF.

This chain connects TRBV9 to TRBJ2-2; tentatively, D is TRBD2 (6 bases). The ends were cut back, 3 bases at V and 6 bases at J, with 15 bases in the middle. This CDR3 comprises 15 residues. Germline CDR1 SGDLS, CDR2 YYNGEE. The CDR3 DNA reads as TGTGCCAGCAGCGCCGGGGGATGGGCGGCCGGGGAGCTGTTTTTT. The encoded protein is CASSAGGWAAGELFF.